The present T cell receptor (beta chain) was sequenced within a study of PD-1 blockade in classical Hodgkin lymphoma. Using immunoSEQ multiplex PCR, the repertoire was profiled, and TCRdb retains in-frame clones only, with some absent. Of roughly 62,000 clones listed, about nine tenths were seen once; the top ten hold about 12%. There was relapse after autologous stem cell transplantation in every patient, and there was variation in brentuximab vedotin exposure. Patients reached a best response of complete response, partial response or progressive disease. Germline values: CDR1 SEHNR, CDR2 FQNEAQ (reference sequence). This CDR3 spans 12 amino acids. The V and J ends lost 3 bases and 10 bases respectively, with 10 bases between them.

The specimen was peripheral blood mononuclear cells (PBMCs), collected at baseline. The TCR originated in a human donor with classical Hodgkin lymphoma. The chain employs TRBV7-9 and TRBJ2-1; either TRBD1 or TRBD2 may supply D (5 bases each). CDR3: CASSFARDEQFF. The CDR3 DNA reads TGTGCCAGCAGCTTTGCACGGGACGAGCAGTTCTTC.